These 6 T cell receptor beta chains came from one sample sequenced in a study of tumor-infiltrating lymphocytes in primary liver carcinoma. Unsorted bulk tissue, 20-30 mg of it, served as the source for co-extraction of RNA and DNA. The input was 450 to 500 ng total RNA; TCR beta cDNA was made from it with a constant-region primer. Sequencing libraries for TCR beta derived from three nested multiplex PCR rounds that used slightly modified ARM-PCR. In the first two PCR rounds, TRBV1-TRBV30 forward primers were paired with a C-beta reverse primer, and each round lasted nine to ten cycles. Using its own MiXCR run on the multiplex PCR reads, TCRdb lists one record per CDR3 protein. The profile shows approximately 110,000 distinct CDR3 sequences, around 60% of them singletons. Specimen: liver tumor tissue from sampling region 3. This sample's subset: tumor region T3, left-lateral pole. The source of these receptors is a woman aged 55-70 years with primary liver carcinoma and hepatitis B virus infection.

This sequence joins TRBV11-3 and TRBJ2-1, with 15 bases identical to TRBD2. Germline CDR1 and CDR2: SGHNT and YENEEA. The CDR3 spans 19 residues. CDR3 region: CVSSAGRGGLAGGFNEQFF. The CDR3, as DNA: TGTGTCAGTAGCGCCGGACGGGGGGGACTAGCGGGAGGATTCAATGAGCAGTTCTTC. The complete variable domain, with remaining parts taken from reference TRBV11-3 and TRBJ2-1, reads EAGVVQSPRYKIIEKKQPVAFWCNPISGHNTLYWYLQNLGQGPELLIRYENEEAVDDSQLPKDRFSAERLKGVDSTLKIQPAELGDSAVYLCVSSAGRGGLAGGFNEQFFGPGTRLTVL.

The gene calls are TRBV29-1 and TRBJ1-1; tentative D call: TRBD1 (5 bases). CDR3 size: 13 residues. Trimming stripped 6 bases from V and 3 bases from J, with 14 bases between. The germline V gene has CDR1 SQVTM and CDR2 ANQGSEA. In nucleotides, the CDR3 is TGCAGCGTGCTGACCGGGGCTGACACTGAAGCTTTCTTT. This translates into CSVLTGADTEAFF. Complete variable domain (other parts from reference TRBV29-1 and TRBJ1-1): SAVISQKPSRDICQRGTSLTIQCQVDSQVTMMFWYRQQPGQSLTLIATANQGSEATYESGFVIDKFPISRPNLTFSTLTVSNMSPEDSSIYLCSVLTGADTEAFFGQGTRLTVV.

This clonotype was counted many times. The CDR3, as DNA: TGCAGCGTTGCAAGGGGAACAGGGGCCACAGATACGCAGTATTTT. This encodes CSVARGTGATDTQYF. J is TRBJ2-3 and V is TRBV29-1; TRBD1 aligns across 7 bases. Germline CDR1 reads SQVTM; CDR2 reads ANQGSEA. Trimming took 4 bases from V and 2 from J; bases not matched to a gene: 9. The CDR3 is 15 amino acids.

There are many counts of this clonotype. The chain recombines TRBV29-1 with TRBJ2-1; D uncertain. Trimming pared 6 bases from V and 7 bases from J, leaving 13 bases between. Germline V lookup: CDR1 SQVTM, CDR2 ANQGSEA. This CDR3 has 12 amino acids. Here the CDR3 reads CSVLTARNEQFF. DNA of the CDR3: TGCAGCGTACTCACCGCAAGAAATGAGCAGTTCTTC.

This clonotype was detected ten times or more. The genes are TRBV10-3 and TRBJ2-3; 8 bases map to TRBD1. Germline CDR1 reads ENHRY; CDR2 reads SYGVKD. CDR3 length: 13 amino acids. V trimming: 2 bases; J trimming: 7 bases; junction bases outside the gene matches: 2. The CDR3 region is CAISEGQGHTQYF. CDR3 in DNA: TGTGCCATCAGTGAGGGACAGGGTCATACGCAGTATTTT.

The chain's CDR3 is CASPRGSGNNEQFF. The CDR3 region has the DNA TGTGCCAGCCCTCGGGGTAGCGGGAACAATGAGCAGTTCTTC. The V call is TRBV11-3, the J call TRBJ2-1; 8 bases are a match to TRBD2. Per the germline V gene, CDR1 is SGHNT and CDR2 is YENEEA. The CDR3 consists of 14 residues. Trimming at V came to 8 bases and at J to 5 bases, leaving 8 bases not matched to a gene.